This note documents a single TCR beta chain sequence. Germline CDR1 is LGHNA and CDR2 is YNFKEQ. Trimming removed 1 base at V and 5 bases at J, with 14 bases between. This CDR3 contains 16 residues. Sequencing was performed with immunoSEQ multiplex PCR; in TCRdb, only in-frame clones are kept and a portion is missing. The sample lists about 100,000 clones; about nine tenths were seen once. The sample belongs to a study of T cell responses to AZD1222 COVID-19 vaccine. The source of this sequence is an adult in good health. The material was peripheral blood, obtained on day 0 of AZD1222 vaccination. The chain has TRBV4-2 and TRBJ1-4; D may be TRBD1 (6 bases). This chain's CDR3 is CASSQGGGQGNEKLFF. For the CDR3, the DNA is TGTGCCAGCAGCCAAGGCGGAGGGCAGGGGAATGAAAAACTGTTTTTT.